This TCR beta chain was recovered during a study of STAT5B mutations in CD4+ large granular lymphocyte leukemia. General observations from the study: Main leukemic clonotypes were patient-specific, but roughly 23% appeared at low frequency elsewhere.

Repertoires were generated with immunoSEQ multiplex PCR, while TCRdb's copy carries only in-frame clones and drops some. Among tens of thousands of clones listed, around four fifths were seen once. This clone has only a few counts. The antigen is undetermined. This CDR3 is 16 amino acids long. Germline CDR1 MNHNY, CDR2 SVGAGI (reference sequence). The ends lost 4 bases at V and 0 bases at J; junction bases unmatched: 5. This receptor was taken from a human donor in good health. This chain connects TRBV6-6 to TRBJ1-3; the match to TRBD1 covers 8 bases. Sequenced: CD4+ T cells from blood buffy coats. Here the CDR3 DNA reads TGTGCCAGCAGTTCCGGGACAGGACACTCTGGAAACACCATATATTTT. Translating it yields CASSSGTGHSGNTIYF.